This TCR beta chain was captured in a study of cytomegalovirus exposure and HLA in healthy donors. The PCR contained 60 Vbeta and 13 Jbeta primers. Assay: immunoSEQ multiplex PCR; the TCRdb copy retains only in-frame clones and omits some. The table shows around 63,000 clones, with more than 60% occurring only once. V shed 4 bases and J 5 bases; nucleotides not matched to a gene: 7. The germline gives CDR1 SGHRS, CDR2 YFSETQ. This CDR3 is 14 amino acids long. About this clone: As yet, its antigen is unknown.

Study results and caveats: In a later analysis, an Asian-associated ancestry cluster reportedly showed fewer N-insertions than the approximately 640-donor mean. The authors later found TCR association rates varying by HLA locus, with DRB1 most and HLA-C fewest.

The receptor's source is a woman aged 30 to 39 in good health and CMV-seronegative. The rearrangement joins TRBV5-1 to TRBJ2-7, with 9 bases matching TRBD1. Sequencing used PBMCs. The DNA for the CDR3 is TGCGCCAGCAGCGGGGGGGGACAGGGCGACGAGCAGTACTTC. This translates into CASSGGGQGDEQYF.